This TCR beta chain appears in the sequencing data of a study of molecular identifiers for immune sequencing clone quantification. Study-wide findings and caveats: Molecules of identical TCR sharing a barcode could underestimate highly expanded clone sizes.

For bulk TCR libraries, previously described methods and listed TCR primers were used. TCRdb analysed the PCR reads with MiXCR anew, one entry per CDR3 protein. Of fewer than 100,000 distinct CDR3 sequences listed, approximately 22% are singletons. This clonotype was seen more than once but under ten times. Antigen unknown. The CDR3 consists of 11 residues. Between the trimmed V and J ends, which lost 5 bases and 5 bases, there was a span of 7 bases. Germline CDR1 is MNHEY and CDR2 is SMNVEV (reference sequence). This sequence was found in a human donor in good health. Some libraries in this study had Jurkat cell RNA spiked in. Sample: naive CD8+ T cells from blood, with Jurkat cell RNA spiked in. Documented subset: FACS-sorted CD8+CD4-CCR7+CD45RA+ naive T cells. The V call is TRBV27, the J call TRBJ2-7, with a possible D match to TRBD2 (5 bases). The CDR3 DNA follows: TGTGCCAGCAGTCATAGCGACGAGCAGTACTTC. Translation: CASSHSDEQYF.